One T cell receptor beta chain is described in this entry. The data were obtained in a study of blood T cell repertoires in COVID-19. The length of the CDR3 is 15 residues. The germline CDR1 and CDR2 sequences are MNHEY and SVGAGI. With V trimmed by 5 bases and J by 3 bases, 6 bases remained unmatched. Here immunoSEQ multiplex PCR was the method, and the copy in TCRdb shows in-frame clones only, minus some. The sample consists of 200,000 to 250,000 clones, 88% of them appearing once. This clonotype originated in a woman aged 25 to 39 who had been exposed to COVID-19. This chain joins TRBV6-5 and TRBJ2-2, with 7 bases fitting TRBD1. The sequencing input was PBMCs or T cells enriched from blood (not recorded which). The CDR3 nucleotides read TGTGCCAGCAGTCCAGGGGGTACGGACACCGGGGAGCTGTTTTTT. Protein: CASSPGGTDTGELFF.